The 16 T cell receptor beta chains presented below share a single source sample, sequenced in a study of identical twins. TCRdb reanalysed the 5' RACE reads using MiXCR and keeps one entry per CDR3 protein. The table records 650,000 to 750,000 distinct CDR3 sequences, around 20% of them present only once. These data were also filed under a second study, of T cells expressing NK-cell markers.

The sequencing sample was made of PBMCs. The receptors were sampled from a woman aged 18-29 years in good health.

This clonotype was counted a few times. V gene TRBV11-2 combines with J gene TRBJ2-1; D gene ambiguous. V dropped 4 bases and J dropped 5 bases, with 9 bases sitting between them. Germline assignment: CDR1 SGHAT and CDR2 FQNNGV. This CDR3 is built from 13 residues. This CDR3 is CASSSTPNNEQFF. CDR3 DNA sequence: TGTGCCAGCAGCTCAACTCCCAACAATGAGCAGTTCTTC.

This clonotype turned up a few times. The V gene is TRBV10-3, the J gene TRBJ2-7, with 7 bases matching TRBD2. Germline-derived CDR1 and CDR2 are ENHRY and SYGVKD. CDR3 length equals 14 residues. V was pared by 3 bases and J by 5 bases, with 7 bases of the junction left unmatched. In DNA form, the CDR3 reads TGTGCCATCAGTGAACCGGGAGGTTATGACGAGCAGTACTTC. Its protein product is CAISEPGGYDEQYF.

The genes are TRBV11-2 and TRBJ1-4; tentatively, D is TRBD1 (5 bases). This CDR3 has 14 residues. V was cut by 3 bases and J by 8 bases, with 13 bases left in between. Germline CDR1 SGHAT, CDR2 FQNNGV. CDR3 in DNA: TGTGCCAGCAGCTTCCCCTGGCAGGGAGAAAAACTGTTTTTT. It encodes CASSFPWQGEKLFF. The entire variable domain, with the rest obtained from reference TRBV11-2 and TRBJ1-4, is as follows: EAGVAQSPRYKIIEKRQSVAFWCNPISGHATLYWYQQILGQGPKLLIQFQNNGVVDDSQLPKDRFSAERLKGVDSTLKIQPAKLEDSAVYLCASSFPWQGEKLFFGSGTQLSVL.

The rearrangement uses TRBV27 and TRBJ2-1; 8 bases align to TRBD1. The CDR3 has 15 amino acids. The germline gives CDR1 MNHEY, CDR2 SMNVEV (reference sequence). With 6 bases clipped from V and 10 bases from J, the junction kept 14 bases outside the gene matches. This CDR3 reads CASSKNTGGDFEQFF. The DNA for the CDR3 is TGTGCCAGCAGCAAAAATACAGGGGGAGATTTCGAGCAGTTCTTC.

This chain links TRBV5-1 with TRBJ2-7; maybe TRBD2 (5 bases). This CDR3 has 14 residues. Between the trimmed V and J ends, which lost 3 bases and 3 bases, there was a span of 13 bases. Germline V gene data show CDR1 as SGHRS and CDR2 as YFSETQ. The CDR3 here is CASSSSGRFYEQYF. The CDR3 coding sequence is TGCGCCAGCAGCTCGAGCGGTAGATTCTACGAGCAGTACTTC.

The genes are TRBV27 and TRBJ2-1; 12 nucleotides agree with TRBD1. The J segment lost 5 bases and the V segment lost 8 bases, leaving 7 bases of the junction unmatched. The CDR3 totals 15 residues. Germline-derived CDR1 and CDR2 are MNHEY and SMNVEV (reference sequence). The CDR3: CASFTGQGANNEQFF. The CDR3 nucleotides are TGTGCCAGCTTTACGGGACAGGGGGCCAACAATGAGCAGTTCTTC.

This clonotype has just a few counts. This chain connects TRBV29-1 to TRBJ2-3; D is perhaps TRBD1 (6 bases). The CDR3 loop spans 13 amino acids. V lost 5 bases and J 4 bases, leaving 13 bases between the germline ends. Germline-derived CDR1 and CDR2 are SQVTM and ANQGSEA. In nucleotides, the CDR3 is TGCAGCGTTCCATCTGGGGGCGCAGATACGCAGTATTTT. Protein sequence: CSVPSGGADTQYF.

The DNA for the CDR3 is TGTGCCAGCAGCTCGGGACTAGCCCGCGCCTACAATGAGCAGTTCTTC. It is translated as CASSSGLARAYNEQFF. The rearrangement joins TRBV7-7 to TRBJ2-1, with 9 bases lining up with TRBD2. Germline CDR1 is SSHAT and CDR2 is FNYEAQ (reference sequence). The CDR3 runs 16 residues. V dropped 4 bases and J dropped 2; count of bases not matched to a gene: 6.

The sample holds a few counts of this clonotype. CDR3 protein: CASSFPPKGTGELFF. CDR3 sequence (DNA): TGTGCCAGCAGCTTCCCCCCTAAGGGCACCGGGGAGCTGTTTTTT. The chain recombines TRBV12-3 or TRBV12-4 with TRBJ2-2; no clear D. The length of the CDR3 is 15 residues. Trimming took off 6 bases at V and 4 bases at J, with 15 bases between the two ends.

The gene calls are TRBV7-2 and TRBJ2-1, with 8 bases lining up with TRBD2. Per the germline V gene, CDR1 is SGHTA and CDR2 is FQGNSA. The CDR3 is made up of 14 amino acids. With 4 bases clipped from V and 6 bases from J, the junction kept 5 bases outside the gene matches. DNA for the CDR3: TGTGCCAGCAGCTCGGGACTAGTACCCAATGAGCAGTTCTTC. Encoded protein: CASSSGLVPNEQFF.

This clonotype was picked up many times. The J gene is TRBJ2-3, the V gene TRBV20-1; 11 bases align to TRBD2. The V gene's germline CDR1 is DFQATT and CDR2 SNEGSKA (reference sequence). With 5 bases clipped from V and 3 bases from J, the junction kept 7 bases outside the gene matches. The CDR3 runs 15 residues. In DNA, the CDR3 is TGCAGTGCTGGCCCCCTAGCGGGGGGTACAGATACGCAGTATTTT. Translation gives CSAGPLAGGTDTQYF.

This clonotype was seen a few times. The gene calls are TRBV5-1 and TRBJ2-3, with 7 bases matching TRBD2. V was pared by 3 bases and J by 3 bases, with 10 bases of the junction left unmatched. This CDR3 comprises 16 residues. Looked up from germline, CDR1 is SGHRS and CDR2 is YFSETQ. DNA for the CDR3: TGCGCCAGCAGCTACCAGCGGGAATCCCCAACAGATACGCAGTATTTT. This sequence encodes CASSYQRESPTDTQYF.

This clonotype appeared many times. The V call is TRBV20-1, the J call TRBJ2-1; 8 bases map to TRBD2. The germline CDR1 and CDR2 sequences are DFQATT and SNEGSKA (reference sequence). The CDR3 extends over 14 amino acids. With V trimmed by 6 bases and J by 7 bases, 11 bases remained unmatched. For the CDR3, the DNA is TGCAGTGCCCTAGCCCAGCGGGGGAGGAATGAGCAGTTCTTC. This sequence encodes CSALAQRGRNEQFF.

The rearrangement joins TRBV29-1 to TRBJ2-1; D may be TRBD2 (6 bases). V gave up 4 bases and J gave up 5 bases, with 12 bases separating them. The CDR3 has 13 residues. Germline CDR1 is SQVTM and CDR2 is ANQGSEA. The CDR3 DNA sequence: TGCAGCGTTGGTGGGACTGTCAACAATGAGCAGTTCTTC. Translating it yields CSVGGTVNNEQFF.

This clonotype is a singleton in its sample. CDR3 residues: CSASTSVADTQYF. The DNA of the CDR3 is TGCAGTGCTTCTACTAGCGTGGCAGATACGCAGTATTTT. The rearrangement uses TRBV20-1 and TRBJ2-3; 7 bases are a match to TRBD2. With 5 bases clipped from V and 4 bases from J, the junction kept 6 bases outside the gene matches. This CDR3 region has 13 residues. The germline gives CDR1 DFQATT, CDR2 SNEGSKA (reference sequence).

This clonotype came up many times. The gene calls are TRBV29-1 and TRBJ2-1; D uncertain. This CDR3 contains 13 residues. The germline V gene encodes CDR1 SQVTM and CDR2 ANQGSEA. CDR3 protein: CTPGTDSYNEQFF. As DNA, the CDR3 is TGCACCCCGGGTACGGACTCCTACAATGAGCAGTTCTTC.